These 10 T cell receptor beta chains originate from one sample sequenced in a study of cytomegalovirus exposure and HLA in healthy donors. The primer mix had 60 Vbeta and 13 Jbeta primers. TCRdb's table, derived via immunoSEQ multiplex PCR, lists solely in-frame clones and lacks some. Of roughly 150,000 clones listed, 65% to 80% are singletons. Sequencing used PBMCs. The receptor set was obtained from a woman between 35 and 50 years old in good health and CMV-seronegative.

The chain links TRBV7-9 to TRBJ1-1; 8 bases are shared with TRBD1. Germline V gene data show CDR1 as SEHNR and CDR2 as FQNEAQ (reference sequence). The CDR3 is made up of 15 amino acids. V lost 5 bases to trimming and J lost 1 base; unmatched junction nucleotides: 6. The CDR3, as DNA: TGTGCCAGCAGCGGAAACAGGGGGGAGAACACTGAAGCTTTCTTT. It specifies CASSGNRGENTEAFF.

The chain joins TRBV6-5 to TRBJ2-7, with a tentative D call TRBD1 (5 bases). The V end lost 0 bases, the J end lost 1 base, and 10 bases lay between the germline ends. Germline CDR1 MNHEY, CDR2 SVGAGI. The CDR3 has 15 residues. The CDR3 nucleotides read TGTGCCAGCAGTTACTCTTGGGCAGGGTCCTACGAGCAGTACTTC. This translates into CASSYSWAGSYEQYF.

The rearrangement links TRBV28 to TRBJ2-7, with no clear D. In germline, CDR1 is MDHEN, CDR2 SYDVKM. CDR3 length equals 15 residues. Trimming cost V 5 bases and J 0 bases, with 14 bases left between them. The CDR3 sequence: CASSPAQESSYEQYF. The CDR3 nucleotides read TGTGCCAGCAGTCCAGCCCAGGAAAGCTCCTACGAGCAGTACTTC.

The V and J genes are TRBV7-9 and TRBJ2-7; 8 bases map to TRBD1. J was trimmed by 2 bases and V by 1 base; bases with no gene match: 4. Germline-derived CDR1 and CDR2 are SEHNR and FQNEAQ (reference sequence). This CDR3 contains 15 residues. CDR3 protein: CASSLGQGYPYEQYF. The DNA for the CDR3 is TGTGCCAGCAGCTTAGGACAGGGGTATCCCTACGAGCAGTACTTC.

The chain combines TRBV5-8 with TRBJ2-1, with TRBD2 matching 12 bases. This CDR3 spans 15 amino acids. The junction had 3 bases not matched to a gene; V was cut back by 4 bases and J by 4 bases. From germline, CDR1 is SGHTS and CDR2 YDEGEE. CDR3 residues: CASSQGTSGYNEQFF. The CDR3 nucleotides are TGTGCCAGCAGCCAGGGGACTAGCGGGTACAATGAGCAGTTCTTC. The entire variable domain, with the rest obtained from reference TRBV5-8 and TRBJ2-1, is as follows: EAGVTQSPTHLIKTRGQQATLRCSPISGHTSVYWYQQALGLGLQFLLWYDEGEERNRGNFPPRFSGRQFPNYSSELNVNALELEDSALYLCASSQGTSGYNEQFFGPGTRLTVL.

This chain joins TRBV30 and TRBJ1-3, with D maybe TRBD1 (6 bases). Germline V gene sequence: CDR1 GTSNPN, CDR2 SVGIG (reference sequence). This CDR3 is 17 amino acids long. The V gene lost 6 bases and the J gene lost 1 base, with 22 bases spanning the gap. The chain's CDR3 is CACSPDSARDSGNTIYF. As DNA, the CDR3 is TGTGCCTGTTCGCCGGACAGCGCTAGGGATTCTGGAAACACCATATATTTT.

V gene TRBV18 combines with J gene TRBJ2-3; D remains ambiguous. The germline V gene encodes CDR1 KGHSH and CDR2 LQKENI. CDR3 length: 11 amino acids. Trimming stripped 3 bases from V and 4 bases from J, with 2 bases between. The CDR3 region is CASSPADTQYF. The CDR3 nucleotides read TGTGCCAGCTCACCCGCAGATACGCAGTATTTT. The whole variable domain, remainder taken from reference TRBV18 and TRBJ2-3, is NAGVMQNPRHLVRRRGQEARLRCSPMKGHSHVYWYRQLPEEGLKFMVYLQKENIIDESGMPKERFSAEFPKEGPSILRIQQVVRGDSAAYFCASSPADTQYFGPGTRLTVL.

The chain uses TRBV28 and TRBJ2-5; no reliable D call. This CDR3 comprises 12 residues. V was clipped by 5 bases and J by 3 bases, with 7 bases between them. CDR1 is MDHEN, CDR2 SYDVKM, per germline. In DNA, the CDR3 is TGTGCCAGCAGTCTGTTAAAAGAGACCCAGTACTTC. Amino acids: CASSLLKETQYF. Complete variable domain (other parts from reference TRBV28 and TRBJ2-5): DVKVTQSSRYLVKRTGEKVFLECVQDMDHENMFWYRQDPGLGLRLIYFSYDVKMKEKGDIPEGYSVSREKKERFSLILESASTNQTSMYLCASSLLKETQYFGPGTRLLVL.

CDR3 in amino acids: CALGQVEGETQYF. Here the CDR3 DNA reads TGTGCCTTGGGACAGGTAGAAGGTGAGACCCAGTACTTC. V is TRBV30 and J is TRBJ2-5; TRBD1 matches 8 bases. From germline, CDR1 is GTSNPN and CDR2 SVGIG (reference sequence). The CDR3 covers 13 residues. The trim removed 7 bases at V and 5 bases at J, leaving 9 bases unmatched.

This rearrangement joins TRBV29-1 to TRBJ2-1; 11 bases are a match to TRBD2. Germline CDR1 reads SQVTM; CDR2 reads ANQGSEA. Unmatched junction bases numbered 5, after V lost 0 bases and J lost 4 bases. This CDR3 contains 16 residues. Written as DNA, the CDR3 is TGCAGCGTTGAAGATGTGGTAGCGGGAGGGTACAATGAGCAGTTCTTC. It specifies CSVEDVVAGGYNEQFF.